The clone carrying this TCR beta chain was seen repeatedly, ten times or more. These data come from a study of molecular identifiers for immune sequencing clone quantification. Study in general: Four of five splits of RNA from about 20,000 or 100,000 naive CD8 cells were sequenced in replicates.

Libraries of bulk TCR were made by previously described methods (with listed TCR primers). In TCRdb, the PCR reads were re-called with MiXCR into one record per CDR3 protein. The sample has 68,000 or so distinct CDR3 sequences; around 17% are singletons. Naive CD8 libraries came from about 20,000 to 1,000,000 sorted cells with 10%, 30% or 50% RNA. The CDR3 is made up of 16 amino acids. Germline assignment: CDR1 SGHVS and CDR2 FNYEAQ. J was trimmed by 2 bases and V by 4 bases; bases with no gene match: 10. This rearrangement joins TRBV7-6 to TRBJ2-7, with 8 positions matching TRBD2. The source material was naive CD8+ T cells from blood, with Jurkat cell RNA spiked in. Subset given: FACS-sorted CD8+CD4-CCR7+CD45RA+ naive T cells. The sequence was obtained from a human donor in good health. Some libraries in this study had Jurkat cell RNA spiked in. The CDR3 sequence: CASSSEPGTRPYEQYF. The CDR3 bases are TGTGCCAGCAGCTCAGAACCCGGGACTAGGCCCTACGAGCAGTACTTC.